The clone carrying this T cell receptor (beta chain) was recorded a few times. Its antigen is unidentified. This sample is drawn from a study of regulatory T cells in long-lasting Graves disease. At the level of the study: It was over 5 years of antithyroid drugs, with positive TSH receptor antibodies, that meant persistent Graves' disease. General observations from the study: Patients with persistent disease showed a bias toward TRBV28, TRBJ1-2 and TRBJ2-5. Study was limited to peripheral blood, excluding thyroid tissue.

Time point denoted: persistent/refractory GD, antithyroid drugs over 5 years with positive TRAb. After RNA was extracted from PBMCs, the TCR library was made from it. From germline, CDR1 is MDHEN and CDR2 SYDVKM. V was cut by 6 bases and J by 7 bases, with 9 bases left in between. The CDR3 runs 11 residues. For TCR beta, libraries came from iRepertoire HTBI primers and Arm-PCR of CDR3 regions. Authors' methods: Detected in the samples were about 58 TRBV and 15 or so TRBJ segments. TCRdb re-derived calls from the multiplex PCR reads in MiXCR, one entry per CDR3 protein. TCRdb's processing, not the authors' own work, is the source of the V and J calls. The repertoire has 430,000 or so distinct CDR3 sequences, around 20% of them found once; the top ten carry 13% to 15%.

The J gene is TRBJ1-1, the V gene TRBV28, with D unresolved. The TCR was taken from a female donor with Graves disease. The material sequenced was peripheral blood mononuclear cells (PBMCs), taken when the disease was refractory, from a patient treated with antithyroid drugs. DNA for the CDR3: TGTGCCAGCAGGAGTCCCCTTGAAGCTTTCTTT. It is translated as CASRSPLEAFF.